This T cell receptor beta chain is from a study of metastatic and nonmetastatic thyroid tumors. Not a single patient had been given any form of treatment at any point before undergoing thyroid surgery. This clone was recorded many times. Antigen specificity is unknown. The CDR3 is 15 amino acids. Germline CDR1 and CDR2: DFQATT and SNEGSKA (reference sequence). The germline V and J ends were trimmed by 6 bases and 2 bases, with 19 bases remaining between them. Points from the study as a whole: The study reportedly found significantly higher TCR beta diversity in malignant thyroid tumors than benign nodules, in blood and tumor.

TCRdb re-called the PCR reads through MiXCR. The sample shows around 26,000 clones, under 15% of them seen only once. V gene TRBV20-1 combines with J gene TRBJ2-5; D possibly uses TRBD1 or TRBD2 (6 bases each). The TCR sequence derives from a female donor with papillary thyroid cancer or a benign thyroid nodule (not recorded which). Some clones in this sample may be carry-over from other donors' samples. The sequenced sample was blood. DNA of the CDR3: TGCAGTGCCGATACAGGGAATGGAGGGCAAGAGACCCAGTACTTC. Amino acid sequence: CSADTGNGGQETQYF.